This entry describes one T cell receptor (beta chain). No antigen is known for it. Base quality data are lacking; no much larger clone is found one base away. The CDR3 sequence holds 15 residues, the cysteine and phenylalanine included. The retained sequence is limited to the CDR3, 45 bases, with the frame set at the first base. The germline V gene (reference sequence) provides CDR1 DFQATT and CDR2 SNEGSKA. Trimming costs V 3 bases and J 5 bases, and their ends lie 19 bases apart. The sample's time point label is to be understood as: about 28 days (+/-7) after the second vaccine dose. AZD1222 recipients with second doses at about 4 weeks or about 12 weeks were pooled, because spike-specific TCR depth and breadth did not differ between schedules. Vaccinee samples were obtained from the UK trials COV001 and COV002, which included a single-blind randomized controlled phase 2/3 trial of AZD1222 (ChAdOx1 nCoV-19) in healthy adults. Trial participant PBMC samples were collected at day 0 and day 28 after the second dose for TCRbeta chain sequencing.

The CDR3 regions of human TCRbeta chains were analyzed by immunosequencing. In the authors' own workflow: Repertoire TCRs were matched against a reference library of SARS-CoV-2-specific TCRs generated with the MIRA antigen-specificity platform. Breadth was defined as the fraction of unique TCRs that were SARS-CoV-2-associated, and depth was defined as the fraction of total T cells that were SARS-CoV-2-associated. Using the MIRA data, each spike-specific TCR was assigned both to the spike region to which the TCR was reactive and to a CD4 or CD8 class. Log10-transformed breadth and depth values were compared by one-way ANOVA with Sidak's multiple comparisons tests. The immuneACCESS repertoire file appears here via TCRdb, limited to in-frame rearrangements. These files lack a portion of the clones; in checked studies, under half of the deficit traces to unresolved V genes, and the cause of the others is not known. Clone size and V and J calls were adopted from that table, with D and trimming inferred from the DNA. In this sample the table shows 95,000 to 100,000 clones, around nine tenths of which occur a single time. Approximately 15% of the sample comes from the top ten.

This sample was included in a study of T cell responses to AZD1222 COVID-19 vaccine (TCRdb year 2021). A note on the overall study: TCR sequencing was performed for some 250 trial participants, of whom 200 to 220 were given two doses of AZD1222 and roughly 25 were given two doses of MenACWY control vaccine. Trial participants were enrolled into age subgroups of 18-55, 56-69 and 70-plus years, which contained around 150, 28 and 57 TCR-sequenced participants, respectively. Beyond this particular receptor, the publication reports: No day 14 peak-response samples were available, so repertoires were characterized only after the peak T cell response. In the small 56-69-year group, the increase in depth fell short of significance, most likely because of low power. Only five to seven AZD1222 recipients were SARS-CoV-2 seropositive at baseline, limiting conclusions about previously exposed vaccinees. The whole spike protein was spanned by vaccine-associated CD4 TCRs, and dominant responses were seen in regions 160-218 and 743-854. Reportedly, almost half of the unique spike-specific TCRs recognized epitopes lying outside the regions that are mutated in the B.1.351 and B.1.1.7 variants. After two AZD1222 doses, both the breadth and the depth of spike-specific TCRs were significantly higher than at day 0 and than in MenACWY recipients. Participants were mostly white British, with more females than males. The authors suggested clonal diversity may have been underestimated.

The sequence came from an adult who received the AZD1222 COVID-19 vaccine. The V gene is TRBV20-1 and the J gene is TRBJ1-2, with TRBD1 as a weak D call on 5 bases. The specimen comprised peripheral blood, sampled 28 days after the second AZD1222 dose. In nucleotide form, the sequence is TGCAGTGCTAGTAAGGGGCCCCTCCTTATTTATGGCTACACCTTC. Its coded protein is CSASKGPLLIYGYTF.